The 23 T cell receptor beta chains reported below all come from one sample, sequenced in a study of identical twins. TCRdb processed the 5' RACE reads anew with MiXCR; each CDR3 protein has one entry. The table lists 450,000 or so distinct CDR3 sequences, about 14% of them singletons. In addition, the sample was reused for a study of yellow fever vaccine responses in identical twins.

Source material: CD4+ T cells sorted from blood. These TCRs come from a woman aged 18-29 years in good health.

This clonotype appeared many times. The V gene is TRBV29-1, the J gene TRBJ2-2; D remains ambiguous. The germline V gene encodes CDR1 SQVTM and CDR2 ANQGSEA. CDR3 size: 13 residues. V was shortened by 2 bases and J by 5 bases, with 9 bases between the two germline ends. CDR3 residues: CSVESQLTGELFF. CDR3 sequence (DNA): TGCAGCGTTGAATCGCAGCTAACCGGGGAGCTGTTTTTT.

This clonotype was observed at least ten times. V gene TRBV12-3 or TRBV12-4 combines with J gene TRBJ2-1; either TRBD1 or TRBD2 may supply D (5 bases each). The CDR3 covers 17 residues. V was clipped by 8 bases and J by 3 bases, with 23 bases between them. The DNA of the CDR3 is TGTGCCAGCTGGCCCCGGGACCTAGGGACCGGCTACAATGAGCAGTTCTTC. Translating it yields CASWPRDLGTGYNEQFF.

The chain combines TRBV4-2 with TRBJ2-3; the D gene could be TRBD1 or TRBD2 (5 bases each). The CDR3 has 19 amino acids. The V gene's germline CDR1 is LGHNA and CDR2 YNFKEQ. V lost 1 base, J lost 3 bases, and 23 bases lay in between. The CDR3: CASSQGRDQLGPRTDTQYF. The DNA for the CDR3 is TGTGCCAGCAGCCAAGGCCGGGACCAGCTGGGACCCAGGACAGATACGCAGTATTTT.

This clonotype was observed a handful of times. The chain has TRBV2 and TRBJ1-2; TRBD1 might be the D (5 bases). The germline CDR1 and CDR2 sequences are SNHLY and FYNNEI. This CDR3 has 13 amino acids. The V gene lost 1 base and the J gene lost 3 bases, with 6 bases spanning the gap. The CDR3: CASSEGGDYGYTF. CDR3 nucleotides: TGTGCCAGCAGTGAAGGGGGGGACTATGGCTACACCTTC.

This clonotype was counted a few times. The chain combines TRBV6-2 or TRBV6-3 with TRBJ2-7; TRBD1 aligns across 7 bases. This CDR3 is 14 amino acids long. Looked up from germline, CDR1 is MNHEY and CDR2 is SVGEGT. V trimming: 5 bases; J trimming: 1 base; junction bases outside the gene matches: 5. The CDR3: CASSRYRGSYEQYF. CDR3 bases: TGTGCCAGCAGTCGCTACAGGGGTTCCTACGAGCAGTACTTC.

The V and J genes are TRBV20-1 and TRBJ1-1; tentatively, D is TRBD1 (6 bases). Trimming removed 0 bases at V and 5 bases at J, with 16 bases between. Germline lookup yields CDR1 DFQATT and CDR2 SNEGSKA (reference sequence). The CDR3 loop spans 15 amino acids. The CDR3 reads CSARDPARGETEAFF. CDR3 DNA: TGCAGTGCTAGAGATCCCGCCAGGGGAGAGACTGAAGCTTTCTTT.

This clonotype has only a few counts. The chain recombines TRBV7-2 with TRBJ1-1; TRBD1 is a possible D gene (5 bases). The CDR3 contains 13 residues. With 4 bases removed from V and 10 bases from J, the gap between germline ends came to 16 bases. Germline CDR1 is SGHTA and CDR2 is FQGNSA. This CDR3 is CASSSDPSGAAFF. DNA for the CDR3: TGTGCCAGCAGCTCGGACCCTTCTGGGGCAGCTTTCTTT.

The chain joins TRBV20-1 to TRBJ1-4; 11 bases fit TRBD1. This CDR3 is built from 15 residues. The germline V gene encodes CDR1 DFQATT and CDR2 SNEGSKA (reference sequence). Germline trimming cut 0 bases from V and 7 bases from J; bases unmatched to any gene: 4. The CDR3 here is CSARDLGQGGEKLFF. In DNA, the CDR3 is TGCAGTGCTAGAGATCTGGGACAGGGGGGTGAAAAACTGTTTTTT.

This chain joins TRBV6-4 and TRBJ2-1; 12 positions match TRBD2. V trimming: 4 bases; J trimming: 9 bases; junction bases outside the gene matches: 4. Germline V gene lookup returns CDR1 MRHNA and CDR2 SNTAGT. The CDR3 extends over 14 amino acids. CDR3 in DNA: TGTGCCAGCAGTGTAGCTAGCGGGAGGGCTGAGCAGTTCTTC. Protein product: CASSVASGRAEQFF.

This clonotype appeared a few times. J is TRBJ2-1 and V is TRBV6-5; D tentatively fits TRBD1 or TRBD2 (5 bases each). CDR3 length equals 15 residues. The germline V gene has CDR1 MNHEY and CDR2 SVGAGI. The V and J ends lost 2 bases and 4 bases respectively, with 12 bases between them. The CDR3 DNA follows: TGTGCCAGCAGTTACGGGGGAATTGGGTACAATGAGCAGTTCTTC. It is translated as CASSYGGIGYNEQFF.

The rearrangement uses TRBV10-3 and TRBJ1-2, with D tentatively TRBD1 (5 bases). Germline CDR1 ENHRY, CDR2 SYGVKD. CDR3 length: 15 residues. The V gene lost 2 bases and the J gene lost 3 bases, with 13 bases spanning the gap. CDR3 coding DNA: TGTGCCATCAGTGAGGGCGACAGCGGATACTATGGCTACACCTTC. Its translation is CAISEGDSGYYGYTF.

This clonotype has more than one count but fewer than ten. This chain joins TRBV11-2 and TRBJ2-7, with TRBD2 identical over 7 bases. V shed 4 bases and J 3 bases; nucleotides not matched to a gene: 6. This CDR3 contains 14 residues. Germline CDR1 and CDR2: SGHAT and FQNNGV. The CDR3, as DNA: TGTGCCAGCAGCTCGGGACTACGACTCTACGAGCAGTACTTC. As protein: CASSSGLRLYEQYF. Combining the CDR3 with reference TRBV11-2 and TRBJ2-7 gives the whole variable domain EAGVAQSPRYKIIEKRQSVAFWCNPISGHATLYWYQQILGQGPKLLIQFQNNGVVDDSQLPKDRFSAERLKGVDSTLKIQPAKLEDSAVYLCASSSGLRLYEQYFGPGTRLTVT.

This clonotype was found a few times. The genes are TRBV20-1 and TRBJ1-2; a possible D gene is TRBD1 (5 bases). CDR1 and CDR2 (germline): DFQATT, SNEGSKA (reference sequence). V lost 0 bases, J lost 4 bases, and 9 bases lay in between. The CDR3 runs 13 residues. The CDR3 loop reads CSARDTGGYGYTF. CDR3 nucleotide sequence: TGCAGTGCTAGAGATACTGGGGGCTATGGCTACACCTTC.

This clonotype was seen a handful of times. This chain uses TRBV18 with TRBJ2-2, with a weak D call TRBD2 (5 bases). V lost 3 bases, J lost 5 bases, and 10 bases lay in between. Germline V gives CDR1 KGHSH, CDR2 LQKENI. The CDR3 consists of 14 residues. The CDR3 loop reads CASSPSGVTGELFF. In DNA form, the CDR3 reads TGTGCCAGCTCACCGTCCGGGGTAACCGGGGAGCTGTTTTTT.

This clonotype has a handful of counts. This chain links TRBV6-1 with TRBJ1-4; a possible D gene is TRBD1 (6 bases). V lost 6 bases, J lost 4 bases, and 15 bases lay in between. Per germline, CDR1 MNHNS and CDR2 SASEGT. The CDR3 covers 15 residues. The CDR3 region has the DNA TGTGCCAGCAGCCCCGGACAGTTCGATAATGAAAAACTGTTTTTT. Translating it yields CASSPGQFDNEKLFF.

This sequence joins TRBV7-9 and TRBJ1-1; no clear D. CDR3 length: 14 amino acids. Trimming removed 3 bases at V and 1 base at J, with 9 bases between. CDR1 is SEHNR and CDR2 is FQNEAQ in the germline V gene (reference sequence). CDR3 sequence (DNA): TGTGCCAGCAGCTTCAGTCTAGCGAACACTGAAGCTTTCTTT. Protein: CASSFSLANTEAFF.

The sample holds one count of this clonotype. The junction differs from germline at one of its ends, possibly a read error. This chain connects TRBV20-1 to TRBJ2-7, with 13 bases lining up with TRBD2. The CDR3 length is 16 residues. Germline CDR1 and CDR2: DFQATT and SNEGSKA (reference sequence). The DNA for the CDR3 is TGCAGTGCTAGAGATCGGACTAGCGGGAGATTCTACGAGCAGCACTTC. Protein: CSARDRTSGRFYEQHF.

V gene TRBV6-1 combines with J gene TRBJ2-5; TRBD1 aligns across 11 bases. The CDR3 covers 14 residues. V shed 6 bases and J 9 bases; nucleotides not matched to a gene: 9. Germline assignment: CDR1 MNHNS and CDR2 SASEGT. The chain's CDR3 is CASRPPGQGGAQYF. The CDR3 bases are TGTGCCAGCAGACCCCCGGGACAGGGGGGCGCCCAGTACTTC.

This clonotype was recorded many times. The chain employs TRBV4-3 and TRBJ1-1; D call uncertain. The V end was cut by 4 bases, the J end by 4 bases, with 16 bases between. The CDR3 is 15 amino acids. Germline loops: CDR1 LGHNA, CDR2 YSLEER. For the CDR3, the DNA is TGCGCCAGCAGCCGAGCGACCCAAGGGCCCACTGAAGCTTTCTTT. Its translation: CASSRATQGPTEAFF.

The chain joins TRBV10-3 to TRBJ2-1; tentatively, D is TRBD1 or TRBD2 (5 bases each). Germline assignment: CDR1 ENHRY and CDR2 SYGVKD. Trimming pared 0 bases from V and 7 bases from J, leaving 10 bases between. The CDR3 runs 14 residues. CDR3 sequence (DNA): TGTGCCATCAGTGAGTCCGGGGCCCGAAATGAGCAGTTCTTC. Translating gives CAISESGARNEQFF.

This chain uses TRBV3-1 with TRBJ1-6; D is undetermined. This CDR3 has 15 amino acids. Deletions cut 6 bases from V and 4 bases from J, with 13 bases between. CDR1 is LGHDT, CDR2 YNNKEL, per germline (reference sequence). The CDR3 here is CASRPWSVYNSPLHF. DNA of the CDR3: TGTGCCAGCAGGCCTTGGTCGGTATATAATTCACCCCTCCACTTT.

This clonotype turned up a few times. The chain carries TRBV20-1 and TRBJ2-2; 7 nucleotides align to TRBD1. V lost 6 bases, J lost 3 bases, and 7 bases stayed unmatched. Germline V gives CDR1 DFQATT, CDR2 SNEGSKA (reference sequence). The CDR3 loop spans 14 amino acids. The CDR3 protein is CSARPGTDTGELFF. The CDR3 DNA reads as TGCAGTGCGCGCCCCGGGACAGACACCGGGGAGCTGTTTTTT.

This clonotype has just a few counts. The CDR3 coding sequence is TGCAGTGCTAATTCAGTGGGGACTAGCGGGACACCCTCCTACAATGAGCAGTTCTTC. Amino acids: CSANSVGTSGTPSYNEQFF. The chain combines TRBV20-1 with TRBJ2-1; 13 positions agree with TRBD2. Germline V gene data show CDR1 as DFQATT and CDR2 as SNEGSKA (reference sequence). CDR3 length equals 19 residues. The V segment lost 4 bases and the J segment 0 bases; nucleotides outside the gene matches: 12.